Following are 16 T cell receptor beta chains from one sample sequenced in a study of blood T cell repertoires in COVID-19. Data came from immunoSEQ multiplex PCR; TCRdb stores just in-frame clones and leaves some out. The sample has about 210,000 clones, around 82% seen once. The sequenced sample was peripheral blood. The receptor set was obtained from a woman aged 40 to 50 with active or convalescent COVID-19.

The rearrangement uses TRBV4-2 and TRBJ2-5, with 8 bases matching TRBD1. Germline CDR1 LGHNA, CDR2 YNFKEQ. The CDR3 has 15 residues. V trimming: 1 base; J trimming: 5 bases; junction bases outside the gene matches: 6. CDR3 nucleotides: TGTGCCAGCAGCCAAGCCCAGGGGGCGGAGGAGACCCAGTACTTC. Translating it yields CASSQAQGAEETQYF.

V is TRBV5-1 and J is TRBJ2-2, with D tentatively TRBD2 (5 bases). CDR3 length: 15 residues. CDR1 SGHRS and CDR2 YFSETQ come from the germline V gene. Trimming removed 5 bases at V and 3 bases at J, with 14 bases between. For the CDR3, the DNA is TGCGCCAGCAGACTGAGGGCGACGGACACCGGGGAGCTGTTTTTT. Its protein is CASRLRATDTGELFF.

The CDR3 region has the DNA TGTGCCAGCGAACCGGGGACAGGGGTTACGTCCGGGGAGCTGTTTTTT. Translating gives CASEPGTGVTSGELFF. V gene TRBV5-6 combines with J gene TRBJ2-2; 10 bases fit TRBD1. In germline, CDR1 is SGHDT, CDR2 YYEEEE. The CDR3 has 16 residues. J was trimmed by 6 bases and V by 7 bases; bases with no gene match: 12.

The chain's CDR3 is CASSLTRDTDTQYF. The CDR3 DNA reads as TGTGCCAGCAGCTTAACCCGGGACACAGATACGCAGTATTTT. The chain joins TRBV7-3 to TRBJ2-3; possible D gene TRBD2, 5 bases. With 0 bases removed from V and 2 bases from J, the gap between germline ends came to 6 bases. Germline V gene lookup returns CDR1 SGHTA and CDR2 FQGTGA. The CDR3 totals 14 residues.

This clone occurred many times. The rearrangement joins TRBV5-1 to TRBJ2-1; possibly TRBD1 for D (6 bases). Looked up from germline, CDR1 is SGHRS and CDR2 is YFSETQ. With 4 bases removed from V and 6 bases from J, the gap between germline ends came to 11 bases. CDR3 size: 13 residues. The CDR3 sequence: CASSLQGFNEQFF. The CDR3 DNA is TGCGCCAGCAGCCTGCAGGGGTTCAATGAGCAGTTCTTC.

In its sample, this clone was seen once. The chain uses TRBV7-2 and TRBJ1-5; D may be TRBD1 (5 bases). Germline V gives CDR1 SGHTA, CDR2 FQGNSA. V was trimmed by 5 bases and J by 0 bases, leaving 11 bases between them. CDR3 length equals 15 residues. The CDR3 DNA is TGTGCCAGCAGCCCTCGGGGGATTAGCAATCAGCCCCAGCATTTT. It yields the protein CASSPRGISNQPQHF.

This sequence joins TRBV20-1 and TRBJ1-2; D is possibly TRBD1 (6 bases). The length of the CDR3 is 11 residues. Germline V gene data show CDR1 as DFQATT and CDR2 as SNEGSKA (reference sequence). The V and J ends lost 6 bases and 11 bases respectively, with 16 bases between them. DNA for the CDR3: TGCAGTGCAGCCCTAGGGGGTGGGTACACCTTC. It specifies CSAALGGGYTF.

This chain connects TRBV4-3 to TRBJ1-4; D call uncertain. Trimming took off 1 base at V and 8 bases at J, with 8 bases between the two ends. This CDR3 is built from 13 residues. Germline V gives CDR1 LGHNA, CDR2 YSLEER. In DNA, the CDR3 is TGCGCCAGCAGCCAAGGTCCGGGGGAAAAACTGTTTTTT. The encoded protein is CASSQGPGEKLFF.

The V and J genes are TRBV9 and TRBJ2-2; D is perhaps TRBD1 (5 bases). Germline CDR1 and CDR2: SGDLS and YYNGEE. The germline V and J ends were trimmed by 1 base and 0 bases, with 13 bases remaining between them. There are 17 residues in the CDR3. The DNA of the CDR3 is TGTGCCAGCAGCGTATACCAGTGGGGCGCGAACACCGGGGAGCTGTTTTTT. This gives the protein CASSVYQWGANTGELFF.

The CDR3 reads CASGISGTSEQFF. As DNA, the CDR3 is TGTGCCAGCGGTATCTCGGGGACTAGTGAGCAGTTCTTC. The rearrangement links TRBV12-3 or TRBV12-4 to TRBJ2-1; TRBD2 matches 8 bases. The CDR3 sequence is 13 residues long. Trimming at V came to 8 bases and at J to 9 bases, leaving 9 bases not matched to a gene.

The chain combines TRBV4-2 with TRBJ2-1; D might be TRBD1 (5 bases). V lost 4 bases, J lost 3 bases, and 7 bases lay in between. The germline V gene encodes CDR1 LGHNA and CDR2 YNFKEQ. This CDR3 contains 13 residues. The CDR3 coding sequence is TGTGCCAGCAGCCCGGACAACTACAATGAGCAGTTCTTC. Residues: CASSPDNYNEQFF.

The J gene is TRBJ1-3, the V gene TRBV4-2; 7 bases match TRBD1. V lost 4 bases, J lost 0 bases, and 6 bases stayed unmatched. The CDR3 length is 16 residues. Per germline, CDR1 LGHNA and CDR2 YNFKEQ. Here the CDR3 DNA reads TGTGCCAGCAGCCTCCCGACAGGGAACTCTGGAAACACCATATATTTT. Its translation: CASSLPTGNSGNTIYF.

The CDR3 DNA follows: TGTGCCACCAGTGACCCCACCCTCCAGGGGTCAGATACGCAGTATTTT. Its translation is CATSDPTLQGSDTQYF. The J gene is TRBJ2-3, the V gene TRBV24-1; D is possibly TRBD1 (6 bases). V was trimmed by 4 bases and J by 4 bases, leaving 17 bases between them. The CDR3 runs 16 residues. Germline V CDR1 and CDR2: KGHDR, SFDVKD.

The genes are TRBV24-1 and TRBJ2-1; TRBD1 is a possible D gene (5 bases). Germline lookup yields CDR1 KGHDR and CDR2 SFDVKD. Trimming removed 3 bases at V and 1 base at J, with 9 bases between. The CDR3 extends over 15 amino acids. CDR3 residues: CATSDPDRSYNEQFF. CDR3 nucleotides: TGTGCCACCAGTGATCCCGACAGATCCTACAATGAGCAGTTCTTC.

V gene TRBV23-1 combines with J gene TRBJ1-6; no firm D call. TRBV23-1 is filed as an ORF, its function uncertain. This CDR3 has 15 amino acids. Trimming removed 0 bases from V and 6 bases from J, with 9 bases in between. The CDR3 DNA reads TGCGCCAGCAGTCAATCCAGAGAGGCTAATTCACCCCTCCACTTT. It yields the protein CASSQSREANSPLHF.

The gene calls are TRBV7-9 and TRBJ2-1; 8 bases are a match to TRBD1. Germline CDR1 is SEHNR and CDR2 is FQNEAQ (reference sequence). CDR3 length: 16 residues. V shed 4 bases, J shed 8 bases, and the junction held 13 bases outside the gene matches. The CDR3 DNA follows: TGTGCCAGCAGCTCCAAGGACAGGGACGGGATCGATGAGCAGTTCTTC. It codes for CASSSKDRDGIDEQFF. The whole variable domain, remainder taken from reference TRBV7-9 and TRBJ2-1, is DTGVSQNPRHKITKRGQNVTFRCDPISEHNRLYWYRQTLGQGPEFLTYFQNEAQLEKSRLLSDRFSAERPKGSFSTLEIQRTEQGDSAMYLCASSSKDRDGIDEQFFGPGTRLTVL.